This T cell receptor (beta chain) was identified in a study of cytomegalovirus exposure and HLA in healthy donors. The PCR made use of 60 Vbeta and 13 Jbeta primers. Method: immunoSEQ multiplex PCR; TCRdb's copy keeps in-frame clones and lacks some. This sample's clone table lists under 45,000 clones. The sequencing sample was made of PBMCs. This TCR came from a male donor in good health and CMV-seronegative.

The CDR3 reads CASRGQGKEREKLFF. CDR3 coding DNA: TGTGCCAGTAGAGGACAGGGGAAGGAACGCGAAAAACTGTTTTTT. The chain combines TRBV19 with TRBJ1-4, with TRBD1 identical over 9 bases. V gave up 6 bases and J gave up 8 bases; unmatched junction bases: 10. There are 15 residues in the CDR3. From germline, CDR1 is LNHDA and CDR2 SQIVND (reference sequence).